Listed here is a single T cell receptor (beta chain). The data were obtained in a study of cytomegalovirus exposure and HLA in healthy donors. PCR was performed using 60 Vbeta and 13 Jbeta primers. Using immunoSEQ multiplex PCR, the repertoire was profiled, and TCRdb retains in-frame clones only, with some absent. Among 50,000 to 55,000 clones listed, around 62% were seen once. The CDR3 runs to 15 residues. Germline V lookup: CDR1 SEHNR, CDR2 FQNEAQ (reference sequence). The V and J ends lost 5 bases and 4 bases, in that order; junction bases with no gene match: 10. The sequenced sample was PBMCs. The clonotype comes from a human donor in good health. This chain links TRBV7-9 with TRBJ1-2; TRBD1 aligns across 7 bases. The CDR3 nucleotides are TGTGCCAGCAGCCAGAGCGGACAGGTCGGCTATGGCTACACCTTC. Translated, it gives CASSQSGQVGYGYTF.